These 25 T cell receptor beta chains were sequenced from one sample in a study of CD8 T cells in ankylosing spondylitis. TCRdb fed the 5' RACE reads into MiXCR, producing one record per CDR3 protein. The sample holds approximately 240,000 distinct CDR3 sequences, roughly a tenth seen once. Sequencing input: blood, either unsorted or a sorted T cell fraction (not recorded which). The receptors here all came from a male donor with ankylosing spondylitis or in good health (not recorded which).

This clonotype was seen only a few times. The rearrangement joins TRBV20-1 to TRBJ2-1, with 7 bases matching TRBD2. Germline lookup yields CDR1 DFQATT and CDR2 SNEGSKA (reference sequence). V lost 3 bases and J lost 8; bases outside the gene matches: 19. The CDR3 spans 17 residues. The CDR3 coding sequence is TGCAGTGCTAGGTCTGCGGGGGACCCAAGAAATGTCGATGAGCAGTTCTTC. It encodes CSARSAGDPRNVDEQFF.

In this sample, this clonotype turned up many times. V usage is TRBV5-1 and J usage is TRBJ1-4; D ambiguous. The germline V and J ends were trimmed by 4 bases and 4 bases, with 11 bases remaining between them. The CDR3 is 14 residues long. CDR1 is SGHRS, CDR2 YFSETQ, per germline. The CDR3 bases are TGCGCCAGCAGCGAGAGAGGAGTTAATGAAAAACTGTTTTTT. It yields the protein CASSERGVNEKLFF.

This clonotype was seen ten or more times. This chain joins TRBV6-2 or TRBV6-3 and TRBJ2-1, with 7 bases lining up with TRBD2. Trimming removed 2 bases from V and 6 bases from J; junction bases left unmatched: 7. Germline lookup yields CDR1 MNHEY and CDR2 SVGEGT. The CDR3 spans 15 residues. In DNA, the CDR3 is TGTGCCAGCAGTTACGGCGGGAGCGGGGCCAATGAGCAGTTCTTC. It translates to CASSYGGSGANEQFF.

For the CDR3, the DNA is TGTGCCAGTACGGGCGGGAGTGGAAATCAGCCCCAGCATTTT. Encoded protein: CASTGGSGNQPQHF. This chain uses TRBV19 with TRBJ1-5; D gene ambiguous. Trimming cost V 7 bases and J 4 bases, with 14 bases left between them. The CDR3 totals 14 residues. The germline V gene encodes CDR1 LNHDA and CDR2 SQIVND (reference sequence).

This clonotype was picked up many times. This chain joins TRBV5-1 and TRBJ2-3; TRBD1 might be the D (6 bases). Trimming removed 3 bases from V and 8 bases from J, with 16 bases in between. This CDR3 spans 14 amino acids. Germline assignment: CDR1 SGHRS and CDR2 YFSETQ. CDR3: CASSWENRDGTQYF. The CDR3 bases are TGCGCCAGCAGCTGGGAGAACAGGGATGGTACGCAGTATTTT. The full variable domain, its missing parts supplied by reference TRBV5-1 and TRBJ2-3, is KAGVTQTPRYLIKTRGQQVTLSCSPISGHRSVSWYQQTPGQGLQFLFEYFSETQRNKGNFPGRFSGRQFSNSRSEMNVSTLELGDSALYLCASSWENRDGTQYFGPGTRLTVL.

Worth noting for this clonotype: This may arise from a read error, as a much more abundant clone is one base away. The rearrangement joins TRBV7-9 to TRBJ2-7; TRBD2 might be the D (5 bases). Germline CDR1 reads SEHNR; CDR2 reads FQNEAQ (reference sequence). The CDR3 sequence is 13 residues long. The V and J ends lost 5 bases and 7 bases respectively, with 15 bases between them. The DNA for the CDR3 is TGTGCCAGCAGCGCCGGGATGGCTTGGGAGCAGTACTTC. It yields the protein CASSAGMAWEQYF.

This chain uses TRBV12-3 or TRBV12-4 with TRBJ1-2; weak D call: TRBD1 (5 bases). This CDR3 spans 15 amino acids. Trimming shortened V by 7 bases and J by 4 bases, and 19 bases separated the two germline ends. The CDR3 bases are TGTGCCAGCACCGACTGGGGGGAGGGAGGCTATGGCTACACCTTC. It yields the protein CASTDWGEGGYGYTF.

This clonotype was detected only a few times. A much more abundant neighbour one base away suggests this may be a read error. The chain carries TRBV20-1 and TRBJ2-1; no clear D gene. Germline CDR1 DFQATT, CDR2 SNEGSKA (reference sequence). V lost 3 bases and J lost 7, with 19 bases in between. The CDR3 is 15 amino acids. The CDR3 loop is CSARVVGANRNEQFF. Here the CDR3 DNA reads TGCAGTGCTAGGGTGGTGGGCGCTAATCGGAATGAGCAGTTCTTC.

This clonotype was found a few times. The rearrangement uses TRBV7-2 and TRBJ1-2; 8 bases line up with TRBD1. This CDR3 spans 15 amino acids. J was trimmed by 4 bases and V by 5 bases; bases with no gene match: 9. From germline, CDR1 is SGHTA and CDR2 FQGNSA. CDR3 DNA: TGTGCCAGCAGCCCGAAGACAGGGGTTGGCTATGGCTACACCTTC. Translation: CASSPKTGVGYGYTF.

The chain has TRBV5-1 and TRBJ1-2; D ambiguous. CDR3 size: 11 residues. Germline V gives CDR1 SGHRS, CDR2 YFSETQ. CDR3 loop: CKYAGGHGYTF. CDR3 coding DNA: TGCAAGTACGCCGGCGGCCATGGCTACACCTTC.

A note on this clonotype: The junction departs from the called germline gene at one end, perhaps through a read error. The V gene is TRBV10-2, the J gene TRBJ2-6; 9 bases are shared with TRBD1. CDR1 and CDR2 (germline): WSHSY, SAAADI. This CDR3 region has 15 residues. This chain's CDR3 is CASDTGGAGANALTF. DNA for the CDR3: TGCGCCAGCGATACAGGGGGCGCTGGGGCCAACGCCCTGACTTTC.

This clonotype was detected many times. This chain joins TRBV12-3 or TRBV12-4 and TRBJ1-1, with D hard to call. This CDR3 has 14 residues. Trimming cost V 6 bases and J 4 bases, with 15 bases left between them. The CDR3 spells CASRDRGFGTEAFF. The CDR3 bases are TGTGCCAGCAGGGACCGCGGGTTTGGCACTGAAGCTTTCTTT.

This clonotype was counted ten times or more. The J gene is TRBJ2-7, the V gene TRBV20-1; D may correspond to TRBD1 or TRBD2 (5 bases each). Germline V lookup: CDR1 DFQATT, CDR2 SNEGSKA (reference sequence). The CDR3 sequence is 12 residues long. Trimming removed 5 bases from V and 3 bases from J, with 11 bases in between. The CDR3 is CSAEGTDYEQYF. The CDR3 region has the DNA TGCAGTGCTGAGGGGACCGACTACGAGCAGTACTTC.

This clonotype was detected only a few times. V and J are TRBV7-9 and TRBJ2-3, with TRBD2 matching over 9 bases. In germline, CDR1 is SEHNR, CDR2 FQNEAQ (reference sequence). The CDR3 loop spans 16 amino acids. V was clipped by 7 bases and J by 1 base; unmatched bases: 9. In nucleotides, the CDR3 is TGTGCCAGCAACACGGGAGCGGGAGGACGCACAGATACGCAGTATTTT. It is translated as CASNTGAGGRTDTQYF.

This clonotype was counted ten times or more. The chain has TRBV15 and TRBJ1-1; 7 bases agree with TRBD1. The CDR3 has 14 amino acids. Germline CDR1 and CDR2: LNHNV and YYDKDF (reference sequence). The J segment lost 4 bases and the V segment lost 2 bases, leaving 4 bases of the junction unmatched. The CDR3 region has the DNA TGTGCCACCAGCAGAACAGGGGAGGCCACTGAAGCTTTCTTT. Translated, it gives CATSRTGEATEAFF.

This clonotype was found a few times. V and J are TRBV4-1 and TRBJ2-7; no definite D call. The CDR3 sequence is 14 residues long. Germline V lookup: CDR1 MGHRA, CDR2 YSYEKL. Trimming left V 4 bases short and J 6 bases short, with 16 bases between. CDR3 protein: CASSLGPETREQYF. CDR3 coding DNA: TGCGCCAGCAGCCTCGGTCCCGAGACGCGCGAGCAGTACTTC.

In its sample, this clonotype was seen a few times. CDR3 sequence (DNA): TGTGCCAGCAGCTTGTCAACCGTTACAGATACGCAGTATTTT. This encodes CASSLSTVTDTQYF. J is TRBJ2-3 and V is TRBV7-9; D is ambiguous. Deletions cut 3 bases from V and 3 bases from J, with 10 bases between. The CDR3 sequence is 14 residues long. The V gene's germline CDR1 is SEHNR and CDR2 FQNEAQ (reference sequence).

The sample holds many counts of this clonotype. The chain links TRBV25-1 to TRBJ1-2; a weak D match, TRBD1 (5 bases). CDR1 and CDR2 (germline): MGHDK, SYGVNS. The V gene lost 5 bases and the J gene lost 8 bases, with 15 bases spanning the gap. The CDR3 has 13 amino acids. The CDR3 loop is CASSSLRGSGYTF. The CDR3 coding sequence is TGTGCCAGCAGTTCCCTCCGGGGGTCGGGCTACACCTTC.

Many counts were recorded for this clonotype. This chain connects TRBV20-1 to TRBJ2-1, with 7 bases that match TRBD2. The ends lost 5 bases at V and 0 bases at J; junction bases unmatched: 4. Germline V gene sequence: CDR1 DFQATT, CDR2 SNEGSKA (reference sequence). This CDR3 contains 14 residues. The CDR3 region has the DNA TGCAGTGCTCCCGGGGGGAGCTCCTACAATGAGCAGTTCTTC. This encodes CSAPGGSSYNEQFF.

This clonotype was counted a few times. The chain links TRBV7-2 to TRBJ2-3; D gene unclear. Trimming removed 3 bases from V and 0 bases from J, with 10 bases in between. Germline V gene data show CDR1 as SGHTA and CDR2 as FQGNSA. The CDR3 has 15 residues. CDR3 DNA: TGTGCCAGCAGCTTTGGCGGAATCAGCACAGATACGCAGTATTTT. Its translation is CASSFGGISTDTQYF.

Regarding this clonotype: With a much larger clone just one base away, this may be a read error. J is TRBJ1-1 and V is TRBV7-9; perhaps TRBD1 as D (6 bases). This CDR3 has 15 residues. Germline V gives CDR1 SEHNR, CDR2 FQNEAQ (reference sequence). The CDR3 DNA reads as TGTGCCAGCAGCTTTCTAAACAGGGCGAACACTGAAGCTTCCTTT. Its protein is CASSFLNRANTEASF. Supplemented by reference TRBV7-9 and TRBJ1-1, the full variable domain reads DTGVSQNPRHKITKRGQNVTFRCDPISEHNRLYWYRQTLGQGPEFLTYFQNEAQLEKSRLLSDRFSAERPKGSFSTLEIQRTEQGDSAMYLCASSFLNRANTEASFGQGTRLTVV.

Only a few counts were recorded for this clonotype. A junction boundary mismatches the germline segment, possibly from a read error. V usage is TRBV20-1 and J usage is TRBJ2-3, with 12 bases identical to TRBD2. The germline gives CDR1 DFQATT, CDR2 SNEGSKA (reference sequence). This CDR3 region has 16 residues. The CDR3 spells CCAIVGTSGSTDTQYF. DNA of the CDR3: TGCTGTGCTATCGTCGGGACTAGCGGGAGCACAGATACGCAGTATTTT.

This clonotype was recorded a few times. V is TRBV12-5 and J is TRBJ2-3; 7 bases map to TRBD1. The CDR3 loop spans 17 amino acids. Germline V gives CDR1 LGHNT, CDR2 FRNRAP. V lost 1 base, J lost 4 bases, and 11 bases stayed unmatched. The CDR3 nucleotides read TGTGCTAGTGGTTTGGACCAAACAGGGGTTTCGTCAGATACGCAGTATTTT. Encoded protein: CASGLDQTGVSSDTQYF.

This clonotype was observed a handful of times. The chain couples TRBV19 to TRBJ2-3, with D possibly being TRBD1 (6 bases). Germline loops: CDR1 LNHDA, CDR2 SQIVND (reference sequence). This CDR3 is 14 amino acids long. Deletions cut 3 bases from V and 9 bases from J, with 16 bases between. Here the CDR3 reads CASSIDPTGTTQYF. The CDR3 DNA follows: TGTGCCAGTAGTATCGACCCGACAGGTACAACGCAGTATTTT.

This clonotype was observed a few times. The chain employs TRBV7-9 and TRBJ2-7, with a tentative D call TRBD2 (7 bases). CDR1 is SEHNR and CDR2 is FQNEAQ in the germline V gene (reference sequence). V dropped 6 bases and J dropped 2 bases, with 14 bases sitting between them. The CDR3 spans 14 residues. Here the CDR3 DNA reads TGTGCCAGCAGTTGGGGGGGGCTCACCTACGAGCAGTACTTC. It specifies CASSWGGLTYEQYF.